Below are 11 T cell receptor beta chains sequenced from a single sample in a study of response to subunit inactivated influenza vaccine. TCRdb re-called the RT-PCR reads through MiXCR, storing one row per CDR3 protein. The data hold more than 600,000 distinct CDR3 sequences, with about 18% observed a single time. Here the sequenced sample was PBMCs from blood, taken 5 days after vaccination. These receptors were obtained from a man aged 50 to 59 who received an inactivated influenza vaccine.

This clonotype was seen a handful of times. The V call is TRBV5-1, the J call TRBJ2-5, with TRBD1 matching 7 bases. J gave up 3 bases and V 5 bases, and 4 bases lay outside the gene matches. Germline CDR1 SGHRS, CDR2 YFSETQ. The CDR3 runs to 13 residues. CDR3: CASRDRPEETQYF. For the CDR3, the DNA is TGCGCCAGCAGGGACAGGCCGGAAGAGACCCAGTACTTC.

This rearrangement joins TRBV7-2 to TRBJ1-6; D not certain. CDR3 length: 13 amino acids. The V gene's germline CDR1 is SGHTA and CDR2 FQGNSA. With 1 base removed from V and 12 bases from J, the gap between germline ends came to 10 bases. Here the CDR3 reads CASSLDGGVPLHF. The CDR3 DNA reads TGTGCCAGCAGCTTAGATGGCGGGGTACCCCTCCACTTT.

In this sample, this clonotype turned up a few times. The rearrangement joins TRBV7-2 to TRBJ2-2; D gene uncertain. CDR1 and CDR2 from the germline V gene are SGHTA and FQGNSA. The CDR3 has 16 residues. Trimming removed 5 bases from V and 0 bases from J, with 13 bases in between. The CDR3 sequence: CASSPFSPTNTGELFF. The CDR3 nucleotides read TGTGCCAGCAGCCCCTTCTCGCCCACGAACACCGGGGAGCTGTTTTTT.

The chain couples TRBV6-1 to TRBJ2-3; 9 nucleotides agree with TRBD1. The CDR3 sequence is 17 residues long. J gave up 5 bases and V 7 bases, and 16 bases lay outside the gene matches. Germline CDR1 MNHNS, CDR2 SASEGT. The CDR3 sequence: CASKNRPTGGWGDTQYF. CDR3 DNA sequence: TGTGCCAGCAAAAACCGACCTACAGGGGGCTGGGGAGATACGCAGTATTTT.

The rearrangement joins TRBV18 to TRBJ2-7; TRBD2 is a possible D gene (5 bases). CDR1 is KGHSH and CDR2 is LQKENI in the germline V gene. Trimming stripped 3 bases from V and 6 bases from J, with 15 bases between. CDR3 size: 14 residues. The CDR3 loop reads CASSPESRGAEQYF. As DNA, the CDR3 is TGTGCCAGCTCACCGGAAAGTCGGGGAGCCGAGCAGTACTTC.

This clonotype has only a few counts. The genes are TRBV11-2 and TRBJ1-5, with D perhaps TRBD1 (5 bases). The CDR3 is 15 amino acids. The germline V and J ends were trimmed by 3 bases and 0 bases, with 9 bases remaining between them. Germline CDR1 SGHAT, CDR2 FQNNGV. The CDR3 DNA is TGTGCCAGCAGCTTCTCGGGGGATAGCAATCAGCCCCAGCATTTT. The encoded protein is CASSFSGDSNQPQHF.

The sample holds many counts of this clonotype. The V gene is TRBV29-1, the J gene TRBJ1-3, with unresolved D. The CDR3 has 13 amino acids. V lost 4 bases, J lost 0 bases, and 7 bases lay in between. Germline values: CDR1 SQVTM, CDR2 ANQGSEA. CDR3 bases: TGCAGCGTTGCAGGAGTCTCTGGAAACACCATATATTTT. Translated, it gives CSVAGVSGNTIYF.

This clonotype has more than one count but fewer than ten. The gene calls are TRBV7-8 and TRBJ2-7; 7 bases align to TRBD1. Germline V gives CDR1 SGHVS, CDR2 FQNEAQ. Losses at the gene ends were 7 bases for V and 4 bases for J; bases not matched to a gene: 7. The CDR3 has 13 residues. The CDR3 sequence is CASTQQGWYEQYF. In DNA, the CDR3 is TGTGCCAGCACCCAACAGGGGTGGTACGAGCAGTACTTC.

CDR3 sequence: CASQDRGRRTGELFF. CDR3 nucleotide sequence: TGTGCCAGCCAAGACAGGGGGCGACGGACCGGGGAGCTGTTTTTT. J is TRBJ2-2 and V is TRBV19; 10 positions agree with TRBD1. This CDR3 has 15 amino acids. After removal of 9 bases from V and 5 bases from J, the junction contained 9 bases not matched to a gene. From germline, CDR1 is LNHDA and CDR2 SQIVND (reference sequence).

This clonotype was picked up a small number of times. The chain is built from TRBV2 and TRBJ2-2; a possible D gene is TRBD2 (5 bases). This CDR3 comprises 13 residues. Germline values: CDR1 SNHLY, CDR2 FYNNEI. The V and J ends lost 6 bases and 6 bases respectively, with 11 bases between them. The CDR3 bases are TGTGCCAGCAGAGAGGGCCCGGCCGGGGAGCTGTTTTTT. Its translation: CASREGPAGELFF.

The genes are TRBV20-1 and TRBJ2-1; TRBD2 matches 12 bases. With V trimmed by 7 bases and J by 9 bases, 13 bases remained unmatched. The CDR3 extends over 15 amino acids. CDR1 and CDR2 (germline): DFQATT, SNEGSKA (reference sequence). The CDR3 coding sequence is TGCAGTGTCTCAGGACTAGCGGGACCCTCGGGTGAGCAGTTCTTC. Translating gives CSVSGLAGPSGEQFF.